This TCR beta chain was found in a study of T-cell reconstitution after alpha-beta-depleted transplantation in children. This clonotype was recorded many times. Unique molecular identifiers were incorporated when the TCRbeta library was constructed. TCRdb called the PCR reads again in MiXCR, with one record for every CDR3 protein. In the table there are more than 550,000 distinct CDR3 sequences, 10% to 13% of which are singletons. The germline gives CDR1 SQVTM, CDR2 ANQGSEA. Trimming removed 1 base from V and 0 bases from J, with 10 bases in between. The CDR3 contains 14 residues. The clonotype was recovered from a human donor who donated a stem cell graft to a child with acute myeloid leukemia. The chain links TRBV29-1 to TRBJ2-7; possibly TRBD1 or TRBD2 for D (5 bases each). The sequences come from PBMCs from the stem cell graft donor, collected from the stem cell graft. CDR3 residues: CSVEGAGSSYEQYF. CDR3 sequence (DNA): TGCAGCGTTGAAGGCGCAGGGAGCTCCTACGAGCAGTACTTC.